This is a list of T cell receptor beta chains from one sample in a study of blood T cell repertoires in COVID-19. TCRdb's table, derived via immunoSEQ multiplex PCR, lists solely in-frame clones and lacks some. The data contain fewer than 100,000 clones, about 80% of them seen just once; the ten biggest clones take up 10% to 13%. The sequencing sample was made of peripheral blood. These receptors were obtained from a woman aged 70-85 years with acute or convalescent COVID-19. Both conserved end residues are part of each CDR3. The D gene is left open where the match is weak. Not all rows give a size; the values are once, few, many and, for expanded clones, a class.

- TRBJ1-1 TRBV19 - CATSLGANTEAFF TGTGCCACCTCCCTGGGAGCGAACACTGAAGCTTTCTTT
- TRBJ2-7 TRBV5-1 - CASASGGGVDEQYF TGCGCCAGCGCCTCTGGAGGAGGGGTTGACGAGCAGTACTTC
- TRBJ2-7 TRBV18 TRBD1 CASSPSPGQGAGEQYF TGTGCCAGCTCACCCTCCCCGGGACAGGGGGCAGGCGAGCAGTACTTC
- TRBJ2-1 TRBV7-6 TRBD2 CASTPGGLAGVTSYNEQFF TGTGCCAGCACCCCCGGAGGCCTAGCGGGGGTAACTTCCTACAATGAGCAGTTCTTC
- TRBJ1-1 TRBV14 - CASSSATGTNTEAFF TGTGCCAGCAGTTCGGCGACAGGCACGAACACTGAAGCTTTCTTT
- TRBJ1-6 TRBV5-4 TRBD1 CASGRGTVNSPLHF TGTGCCAGCGGCAGGGGGACAGTAAATTCACCCCTCCACTTT
- TRBJ2-1 TRBV2 - CASSDSMGPQFF TGTGCCAGCAGTGATTCGATGGGGCCGCAGTTCTTC
- TRBJ2-7 TRBV6-5 TRBD2 CASSQSGRWPYEQYF TGTGCCAGCAGCCAAAGCGGGAGATGGCCCTACGAGCAGTACTTC
- TRBJ1-2 TRBV2 - CASSGSGIGYGYTF TGTGCCAGCAGTGGATCAGGGATAGGCTATGGCTACACCTTC
- TRBJ2-1 TRBV12-3/TRBV12-4 - CASSLRQNNEQFF TGTGCCAGCAGTCTTCGACAGAACAATGAGCAGTTCTTC
- TRBJ1-1 TRBV5-1 TRBD1 CASSLTGTGGGGTEAFF TGCGCCAGCAGCCTGACCGGGACAGGGGGCGGTGGGACTGAAGCTTTCTTT
- TRBJ2-7 TRBV7-2 - CASSLYGGFHEQYF TGTGCCAGCAGCTTATATGGGGGGTTTCACGAGCAGTACTTC
once TRBJ2-3 TRBV5-6 - CASSEQVRTDTQYF TGTGCCAGCAGCGAGCAGGTACGCACAGATACGCAGTATTTT
- TRBJ2-2 TRBV30 TRBD1 CAWTGQPAAGELFF TGTGCCTGGACGGGACAGCCTGCGGCCGGGGAGCTGTTTTTT
- TRBJ1-2 TRBV5-1 TRBD1 CASNPSGQANGYTF TGCGCCAGCAACCCCTCGGGACAGGCAAATGGCTACACCTTC
- TRBJ1-6 TRBV20-1 - CSASSGENSPLHF TGCAGTGCTAGTTCGGGGGAAAATTCACCCCTCCACTTT
- TRBJ2-1 TRBV7-9 - CASSLMWGGGAADYNEQFF TGTGCCAGCAGCTTAATGTGGGGAGGGGGAGCGGCGGACTACAATGAGCAGTTCTTC
once TRBJ2-3 TRBV19 TRBD2 CASSIPGLAGRSTDTQYF TGTGCCAGTAGTATTCCGGGACTAGCGGGGAGAAGCACAGATACGCAGTATTTT
- TRBJ2-2 TRBV6-5 TRBD2 CASSPLANAGELFF TGTGCCAGCAGTCCACTAGCGAATGCCGGGGAGCTGTTTTTT
- TRBJ2-7 TRBV7-9 TRBD1 CASSSTGTGSEQYF TGTGCCAGCAGCTCCACCGGGACAGGGAGCGAGCAGTACTTC
once TRBJ1-1 TRBV5-4 TRBD1 CASSTEQGARTEAFF TGTGCCAGCAGTACAGAACAGGGGGCGCGTACTGAAGCTTTCTTT
- TRBJ1-2 TRBV2 - CASSERQNNYGYTF TGTGCCAGCAGTGAGCGACAGAATAACTATGGCTACACCTTC
- TRBJ1-1 TRBV19 - CASSTGRNTEAFF TGTGCCAGTAGTACGGGGAGGAACACTGAAGCTTTCTTT
many TRBJ2-7 TRBV28 TRBD1 CASSLRQGVSYEQYF TGTGCCAGCAGTTTACGTCAGGGGGTCTCCTACGAGCAGTACTTC
- TRBJ2-7 TRBV4-2 TRBD2 CASSQEATSGNYEQYF TGTGCCAGCAGCCAAGAGGCGACTAGCGGGAACTACGAGCAGTACTTC
- TRBJ1-1 TRBV19 - CASSKTANTEAFF TGTGCCAGTAGTAAGACAGCGAACACTGAAGCTTTCTTT
- TRBJ2-1 TRBV3-1/TRBV3-2 - CASSQARSSGRGLSSYNEQFF TGTGCCAGCAGCCAAGCTCGCTCGTCTGGGCGGGGCCTGAGCTCCTACAATGAGCAGTTCTTC
- TRBJ1-6 TRBV5-1 - CASSLEGIQGSPLHF TGCGCCAGCAGCTTGGAAGGGATTCAGGGTTCACCCCTCCACTTT
- TRBJ2-1 TRBV5-4 - CASSLGTDPYNEQFF TGTGCCAGCAGCTTGGGGACAGATCCCTACAATGAGCAGTTCTTC
- TRBJ2-3 TRBV5-1 - CASSLGVQDTQYF TGCGCCAGCAGCTTGGGTGTACAGGATACGCAGTATTTT
- TRBJ2-7 TRBV24-1 - CATSDLQGGEQYF TGTGCCACCAGTGATTTACAGGGCGGCGAGCAGTACTTC
- TRBJ2-5 TRBV12-3/TRBV12-4 - CASRRQLEETQYF TGTGCCAGCCGCCGACAGTTGGAAGAGACCCAGTACTTC
- TRBJ2-6 TRBV30 - CAWSVLGRAGANVLTF TGTGCCTGGAGTGTACTCGGCAGGGCTGGGGCCAACGTCCTGACTTTC
- TRBJ2-1 TRBV7-8 - CASSRGRLLYNEQFF TGTGCCAGCAGCCGAGGGAGGCTCCTCTACAATGAGCAGTTCTTC
- TRBJ2-1 TRBV30 - CAWSGTSNVGEQFF TGTGCCTGGAGCGGGACATCTAATGTTGGTGAGCAGTTCTTC
few TRBJ1-2 TRBV9 TRBD1 CASSVMDREDNYGYTF TGTGCCAGCAGCGTAATGGACAGGGAGGATAACTATGGCTACACCTTC
- TRBJ2-7 TRBV5-1 - CASSPGQWTFRGEQYF TGCGCCAGCAGCCCAGGACAGTGGACGTTTAGGGGCGAGCAGTACTTC
few TRBJ2-6 TRBV19 - CASSSGANVLTF TGTGCCAGCTCGTCTGGGGCCAACGTCCTGACTTTC
- TRBJ2-7 TRBV30 - CAWSTEPYEQYF TGTGCCTGGTCCACGGAGCCCTACGAGCAGTACTTC
- TRBJ1-5 TRBV2 - CASRGSHTGYQPQHF TGTGCCAGCAGGGGGAGTCACACTGGCTATCAGCCCCAGCATTTT
- TRBJ1-2 TRBV5-8 TRBD1 CASSLDGTGGSGYTF TGTGCCAGCAGCTTGGATGGGACAGGGGGCTCTGGCTACACCTTC
- TRBJ1-2 TRBV5-1 - CASSLTAGLIYGYTF TGCGCCAGCAGCTTGACGGCAGGGTTGATATATGGCTACACCTTC
once TRBJ2-3 TRBV9 - CASSDLRGDTQYF TGTGCCAGCAGCGACCTCCGAGGAGATACGCAGTATTTT
- TRBJ1-2 TRBV6-1 TRBD1 CASSFGTGSDYGYTF TGTGCCAGCAGTTTCGGGACAGGGTCGGACTATGGCTACACCTTC
- TRBJ1-4 TRBV2 - CASSDRAEKLFF TGTGCCAGCAGTGACAGGGCCGAAAAACTGTTTTTT
few TRBJ1-5 TRBV7-8 - CASSPPRGQPQHF TGTGCCAGCAGCCCCCCCCGGGGACAGCCCCAGCATTTT
- TRBJ1-5 TRBV11-3 - CASTSARDYGNQPQHF TGTGCCAGCACCTCAGCCAGGGACTATGGCAATCAGCCCCAGCATTTT
few TRBJ1-2 TRBV30 TRBD1 CAWSALQGGGYTF TGTGCCTGGAGCGCTCTACAGGGGGGTGGCTACACCTTC
- TRBJ2-3 TRBV4-1 - CASTSLQGSDTQYF TGCGCCAGCACTAGCCTACAGGGCTCAGATACGCAGTATTTT
- TRBJ2-7 TRBV23-1 - CASSRRWTISSYEQYF TGCGCCAGCAGTCGTCGCTGGACAATAAGCTCCTACGAGCAGTACTTC
- TRBJ2-2 TRBV27 - CASTLLGTSNTGELFF TGTGCCAGCACCCTACTGGGGACATCGAACACCGGGGAGCTGTTTTTT